Here is one T cell receptor beta chain with its context. The target antigen is unknown. The protocol was immunoSEQ multiplex PCR, while the TCRdb copy is restricted to in-frame clones and leaves out a portion. Of approximately 21,000 clones in the sample, around 82% were seen once. This specimen comes from a study of EBV T-cell therapy then PD-1 blockade in nasopharyngeal carcinoma. V shed 1 base and J 3 bases; nucleotides not matched to a gene: 6. Germline V gives CDR1 LGHNA, CDR2 YSLEER. The CDR3 loop spans 15 amino acids. The treatment here: AdE1-LMPpoly-expanded autologous EBV-specific T-cell therapy followed by anti-PD-1 nivolumab.

This TCR was sampled from a man in his forties with nasopharyngeal carcinoma. This chain links TRBV4-3 with TRBJ2-7; 7 nucleotides agree with TRBD1. The sample here was CD8+ T cells from blood, taken at approximately day 61 from a patient whose treatment included autologous EBV-specific T cells and nivolumab. DNA for the CDR3: TGCGCCAGCAGCCAAGCTTACGCAGGGGGCTACGAGCAGTACTTC. It codes for CASSQAYAGGYEQYF.